These 25 T cell receptor beta chains came from one sample sequenced in a study of blood T cell repertoires in COVID-19 (dated by TCRdb to between 2020 and 2021). Preparation of the library involved the immunoSEQ multiplex PCR assay. TCRdb retrieved this table from immuneACCESS and kept in-frame rearrangements only. Not all clones are present; in checked studies, unresolved V genes account for under half, and no reason is known for the remainder. This sample has 200,000 to 250,000 clones in its table, and around 87% of those were observed once. Of the sample, roughly 10% is held by the ten largest clones. The specimen was peripheral blood. Receptors were obtained from a woman aged 45-65 years with COVID-19, enrolled during active disease.

The chain carries TRBV5-1 and TRBJ1-1; tentatively, D is TRBD1 (5 bases). CDR3 length: 16 amino acids. Germline V lookup: CDR1 SGHRS, CDR2 YFSETQ. V was clipped by 2 bases and J by 1 base, with 15 bases between them. The CDR3 coding sequence is TGCGCCAGCAGCTTTAGGGGATCATGGGGGAACACTGAAGCTTTCTTT. Its protein is CASSFRGSWGNTEAFF.

This rearrangement joins TRBV6-5 to TRBJ1-1; tentatively, D is TRBD1 (6 bases). V was clipped by 5 bases and J by 6 bases, with 19 bases between them. This CDR3 is built from 15 residues. The germline gives CDR1 MNHEY, CDR2 SVGAGI. CDR3: CASSPDKRKGAEAFF. The DNA for the CDR3 is TGTGCCAGCAGTCCCGATAAACGCAAGGGGGCTGAAGCTTTCTTT.

The chain carries TRBV9 and TRBJ2-7; TRBD1 agrees at 9 bases. The CDR3 is made up of 18 amino acids. Germline V gene sequence: CDR1 SGDLS, CDR2 YYNGEE. V dropped 0 bases and J dropped 3; count of bases not matched to a gene: 13. CDR3 DNA sequence: TGTGCCAGCAGCGTAGCTTCCGGAACCGGGACAGGGTACTACGAGCAGTACTTC. This sequence encodes CASSVASGTGTGYYEQYF.

The chain has TRBV10-1 and TRBJ1-1, with unresolved D. Germline V gives CDR1 WNHNN, CDR2 SYGVQD (reference sequence). V dropped 6 bases and J dropped 0 bases, with 11 bases sitting between them. The CDR3 spans 14 residues. CDR3 residues: CASRADTLNTEAFF. DNA for the CDR3: TGCGCCAGCAGAGCCGACACCTTGAACACTGAAGCTTTCTTT.

The V gene is TRBV4-2, the J gene TRBJ1-6; maybe TRBD1 (6 bases). Germline assignment: CDR1 LGHNA and CDR2 YNFKEQ. Trimming left V 0 bases short and J 6 bases short, with 15 bases between. The CDR3 runs 17 residues. CDR3 loop: CASSQEGTDRSNSPLHF. For the CDR3, the DNA is TGTGCCAGCAGCCAAGAAGGTACAGACAGGAGTAATTCACCCCTCCACTTT.

This clone was seen once. The chain has TRBV24-1 and TRBJ1-2; D remains unclear. CDR3 size: 15 residues. Deletions cut 0 bases from V and 8 bases from J, with 15 bases between. Germline loops: CDR1 KGHDR, CDR2 SFDVKD. CDR3 DNA sequence: TGTGCCACCAGTGATTTGGGCTCCTCCGAGGTGGGCTACACCTTC. This codes for CATSDLGSSEVGYTF.

This chain links TRBV6-5 with TRBJ1-5, with D hard to call. The germline gives CDR1 MNHEY, CDR2 SVGAGI. The length of the CDR3 is 13 residues. V gave up 1 base and J gave up 6 bases, with 7 bases separating them. The CDR3, as DNA: TGTGCCAGCAGTTACTTGCCGGGTCAGCCCCAGCATTTT. Its protein is CASSYLPGQPQHF.

V usage is TRBV11-3 and J usage is TRBJ1-6; a possible D gene is TRBD1 (5 bases). Germline V lookup: CDR1 SGHNT, CDR2 YENEEA. Trimming stripped 2 bases from V and 9 bases from J, with 17 bases between. This CDR3 region has 16 residues. CDR3 DNA: TGTGCCAGCAGCTTAAGGAGGGACCTTAGGAGTTCACCCCTCCACTTT. The encoded protein is CASSLRRDLRSSPLHF. The full variable domain, rest sourced from reference TRBV11-3 and TRBJ1-6, is EAGVVQSPRYKIIEKKQPVAFWCNPISGHNTLYWYLQNLGQGPELLIRYENEEAVDDSQLPKDRFSAERLKGVDSTLKIQPAELGDSAVYLCASSLRRDLRSSPLHFGNGTRLTVT.

The chain is built from TRBV10-3 and TRBJ1-6; D might be TRBD1 (6 bases). Germline V gene data show CDR1 as ENHRY and CDR2 as SYGVKD. Deletions cut 3 bases from V and 0 bases from J, with 9 bases between. The CDR3 runs 16 residues. The CDR3 DNA sequence: TGTGCCATCAGTGACGACAGGAGCTCCTATAATTCACCCCTCCACTTT. Amino acid sequence: CAISDDRSSYNSPLHF.

The V gene is TRBV27, the J gene TRBJ2-1; 9 positions match TRBD2. In germline, CDR1 is MNHEY, CDR2 SMNVEV (reference sequence). The CDR3 loop spans 14 amino acids. Trimming removed 3 bases from V and 9 bases from J; junction bases left unmatched: 6. DNA for the CDR3: TGTGCCAGCAGTTTCGGCGGGGGGGCAGGTGAGCAGTTCTTC. Translation: CASSFGGGAGEQFF.

This clone was found once. The V gene is TRBV2, the J gene TRBJ1-4; D call uncertain. V was clipped by 3 bases and J by 5 bases, with 7 bases between them. CDR3 length: 13 residues. Germline values: CDR1 SNHLY, CDR2 FYNNEI. The CDR3 DNA follows: TGTGCCAGCAGTGAGGCCATAAATGAAAAACTGTTTTTT. Translating it yields CASSEAINEKLFF.

The V call is TRBV12-3 or TRBV12-4, the J call TRBJ2-7; TRBD1 is a possible D gene (5 bases). V lost 0 bases to trimming and J lost 5 bases, with 8 bases between them. CDR3 length: 13 residues. CDR3 region: CASSLAPGNEQYF. The CDR3 nucleotides are TGTGCCAGCAGTTTAGCCCCAGGGAACGAGCAGTACTTC.

The J gene is TRBJ2-6, the V gene TRBV6-5; TRBD1 matches 10 bases. The trim removed 6 bases at V and 4 bases at J, leaving 3 bases unmatched. This CDR3 contains 15 residues. Germline CDR1 reads MNHEY; CDR2 reads SVGAGI. In DNA, the CDR3 is TGTGCCAGCAGGGACAGGGGGTACGGGGCCAACGTCCTGACTTTC. Translated, it gives CASRDRGYGANVLTF.

The chain is built from TRBV4-1 and TRBJ1-4; possibly TRBD1 for D (5 bases). V was clipped by 2 bases and J by 8 bases, with 12 bases between them. Germline CDR1 MGHRA, CDR2 YSYEKL. The CDR3 covers 14 residues. The CDR3 reads CASSQQGAREKLFF. In nucleotides, the CDR3 is TGCGCCAGCAGCCAACAAGGGGCGCGGGAAAAACTGTTTTTT.

The rearrangement joins TRBV10-1 to TRBJ2-1, with a possible D match to TRBD2 (6 bases). CDR1 WNHNN and CDR2 SYGVQD come from the germline V gene (reference sequence). Trimming took 0 bases from V and 4 from J, leaving 10 bases between them. The CDR3 runs to 15 residues. The CDR3 region has the DNA TGCGCCAGCAGTGAGTCAAGGGCGGGGTACAATGAGCAGTTCTTC. It specifies CASSESRAGYNEQFF.

The rearrangement joins TRBV9 to TRBJ1-2; 12 positions match TRBD1. The V segment lost 4 bases and the J segment 5 bases; nucleotides outside the gene matches: 6. This CDR3 comprises 15 residues. Germline V gene sequence: CDR1 SGDLS, CDR2 YYNGEE. The CDR3 DNA reads as TGTGCCAGCAGCCCGAGGGACAGGGGGCCTTATGGCTACACCTTC. This codes for CASSPRDRGPYGYTF. Looking up the rest from reference TRBV9 and TRBJ1-2 gives the full variable domain: DSGVTQTPKHLITATGQRVTLRCSPRSGDLSVYWYQQSLDQGLQFLIQYYNGEERAKGNILERFSAQQFPDLHSELNLSSLELGDSALYFCASSPRDRGPYGYTFGSGTRLTVV.

The J gene is TRBJ2-5, the V gene TRBV5-4; D perhaps matches TRBD2 (5 bases). Trimming removed 4 bases at V and 4 bases at J, with 17 bases between. This CDR3 contains 15 residues. Germline CDR1 reads SGHNT; CDR2 reads YYREEE (reference sequence). CDR3 region: CASSQDGGLTETQYF. Here the CDR3 DNA reads TGTGCCAGCAGCCAAGACGGAGGATTAACAGAGACCCAGTACTTC. The full variable domain, its missing parts supplied by reference TRBV5-4 and TRBJ2-5, is ETGVTQSPTHLIKTRGQQVTLRCSSQSGHNTVSWYQQALGQGPQFIFQYYREEENGRGNFPPRFSGLQFPNYSSELNVNALELDDSALYLCASSQDGGLTETQYFGPGTRLLVL.

This clone has just one count. The V call is TRBV5-6, the J call TRBJ2-7, with D perhaps matching TRBD2 (6 bases). Trimming stripped 5 bases from V and 2 bases from J, with 14 bases between. CDR1 and CDR2 (germline): SGHDT, YYEEEE. The CDR3 has 14 residues. The CDR3 DNA is TGTGCCAGCAGTTTGCGGGGTCCCGCCTACGAGCAGTACTTC. Its translation: CASSLRGPAYEQYF.

This clone was detected only a few times. This sequence joins TRBV19 and TRBJ2-5, with 10 bases matching TRBD1. V shed 5 bases and J 6 bases; nucleotides not matched to a gene: 9. This CDR3 region has 15 residues. The germline V gene encodes CDR1 LNHDA and CDR2 SQIVND (reference sequence). The CDR3 DNA reads as TGTGCCAGTAGTTGGGGACAGGGGAGAGTGAAGACCCAGTACTTC. Translated: CASSWGQGRVKTQYF.

This chain links TRBV11-3 with TRBJ1-1, with TRBD1 as a possible D gene (5 bases). The CDR3 runs 14 residues. Trimming removed 5 bases from V and 1 base from J, with 11 bases in between. CDR1 is SGHNT and CDR2 is YENEEA in the germline V gene. The CDR3 region has the DNA TGTGCCAGCAGCCTACAGGCTTCGAACACTGAAGCTTTCTTT. Its protein product is CASSLQASNTEAFF.

The CDR3 protein is CASSPGTGIVYGYTF. CDR3 nucleotide sequence: TGCGCCAGCAGTCCCGGGACAGGGATCGTCTATGGCTACACCTTC. The rearrangement links TRBV5-1 to TRBJ1-2, with TRBD1 matching 9 bases. Germline loops: CDR1 SGHRS, CDR2 YFSETQ. This CDR3 has 15 residues. V dropped 5 bases and J dropped 4; count of bases not matched to a gene: 9.

The J gene is TRBJ1-2, the V gene TRBV6-1, with a weak D call TRBD1 (5 bases). CDR1 and CDR2 (germline): MNHNS, SASEGT. The V end was cut by 2 bases, the J end by 0 bases, with 13 bases between. The CDR3 is 16 amino acids. CDR3 in DNA: TGTGCCAGCAGTGAATCGACAGATCCCCCTAACTATGGCTACACCTTC. This gives the protein CASSESTDPPNYGYTF.

The gene calls are TRBV6-4 and TRBJ2-3, with a tentative D call TRBD1 (5 bases). The CDR3 spans 16 residues. Germline-derived CDR1 and CDR2 are MRHNA and SNTAGT. V lost 2 bases and J 2 bases, leaving 14 bases between the germline ends. The CDR3 nucleotides read TGTGCCAGCAGTGACCTGGCGGTTGGGGCCACAGATACGCAGTATTTT. This sequence encodes CASSDLAVGATDTQYF.

This clone came up once. Germline is not matched at one junction end, which may reflect a read error. DNA for the CDR3: TGCGCCAGCAGCTTGGACTATGAGGACGGGGTCTTT. Translation gives CASSLDYEDGVF. This chain connects TRBV5-1 to TRBJ1-1; D remains ambiguous. CDR3 length: 12 amino acids. Germline V gives CDR1 SGHRS, CDR2 YFSETQ.

V and J are TRBV13 and TRBJ2-6, with D possibly matching TRBD1 (5 bases). Between the trimmed V and J ends, which lost 9 bases and 4 bases, there was a span of 13 bases. This CDR3 region has 14 residues. Germline V gene sequence: CDR1 PRHDT, CDR2 FYEKMQ (reference sequence). DNA for the CDR3: TGTGCCAGTCTTGCAGGGTCAGGGGCCAACGTCCTGACTTTC. As protein: CASLAGSGANVLTF.